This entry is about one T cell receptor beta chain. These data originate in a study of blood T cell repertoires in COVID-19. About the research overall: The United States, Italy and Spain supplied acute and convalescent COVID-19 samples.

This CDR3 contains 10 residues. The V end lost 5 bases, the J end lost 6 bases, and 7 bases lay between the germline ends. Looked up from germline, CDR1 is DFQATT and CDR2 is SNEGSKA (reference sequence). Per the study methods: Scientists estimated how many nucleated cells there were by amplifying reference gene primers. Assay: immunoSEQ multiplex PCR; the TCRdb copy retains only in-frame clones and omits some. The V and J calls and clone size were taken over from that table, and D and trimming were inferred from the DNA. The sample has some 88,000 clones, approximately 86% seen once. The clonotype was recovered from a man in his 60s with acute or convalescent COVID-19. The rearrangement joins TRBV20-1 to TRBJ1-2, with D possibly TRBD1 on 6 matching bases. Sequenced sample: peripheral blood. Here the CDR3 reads CSAYRDGYTF. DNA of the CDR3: TGCAGTGCTTACAGGGATGGCTACACCTTC.